The present T cell receptor (beta chain) was sequenced within a study of tumor-infiltrating lymphocytes in primary liver carcinoma. Study results and limitations: Paired tumor-adjacent and tumor-blood samples overlapped less than tumor region pairs did.

Researchers drew blood RNA from unsorted whole blood and extracted germline DNA as well. Peripheral blood, 3.5 to 4 milliliters, was collected prior to surgery. From roughly 470 ng total RNA, TCR beta cDNA was generated with a primer in the constant region. It was through three nested multiplex PCR rounds of slightly modified ARM-PCR that TCR beta libraries arose. With TRBV1-TRBV30 forward primers and a C-beta reverse primer, the first two PCR rounds were run for around 10 cycles each. TCRdb re-called the multiplex PCR reads with MiXCR, one entry per CDR3 protein. The data show about 350,000 distinct CDR3 sequences, with approximately 64% seen just once and about 6.5% held by the top ten. Germline V gives CDR1 WSHSY, CDR2 SAAADI. V lost 7 bases, J lost 4 bases, and 13 bases lay in between. The CDR3 consists of 13 residues. This clonotype was seen repeatedly, ten times or more. No antigen is known for it.

This receptor was identified in a man in his forties with primary liver carcinoma and hepatitis B virus infection. The chain carries TRBV10-2 and TRBJ1-1; D remains unclear. Sequencing was carried out using peripheral blood. CDR3 sequence reads: CASTLGLITEAFF. The CDR3, as DNA: TGCGCCAGCACTTTGGGGTTGATCACTGAAGCTTTCTTT.